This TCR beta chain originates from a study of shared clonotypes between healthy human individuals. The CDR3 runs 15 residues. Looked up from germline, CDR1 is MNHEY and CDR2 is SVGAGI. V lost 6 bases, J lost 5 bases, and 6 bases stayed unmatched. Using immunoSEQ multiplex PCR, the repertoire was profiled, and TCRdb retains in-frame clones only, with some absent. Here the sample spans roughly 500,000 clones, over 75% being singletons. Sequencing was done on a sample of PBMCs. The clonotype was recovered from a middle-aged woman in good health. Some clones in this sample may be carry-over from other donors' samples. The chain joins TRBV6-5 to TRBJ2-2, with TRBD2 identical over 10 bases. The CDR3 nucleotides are TGTGCCAGCAGGGAGCGGGAGGGCCGTACCGGGGAGCTGTTTTTT. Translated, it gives CASREREGRTGELFF.